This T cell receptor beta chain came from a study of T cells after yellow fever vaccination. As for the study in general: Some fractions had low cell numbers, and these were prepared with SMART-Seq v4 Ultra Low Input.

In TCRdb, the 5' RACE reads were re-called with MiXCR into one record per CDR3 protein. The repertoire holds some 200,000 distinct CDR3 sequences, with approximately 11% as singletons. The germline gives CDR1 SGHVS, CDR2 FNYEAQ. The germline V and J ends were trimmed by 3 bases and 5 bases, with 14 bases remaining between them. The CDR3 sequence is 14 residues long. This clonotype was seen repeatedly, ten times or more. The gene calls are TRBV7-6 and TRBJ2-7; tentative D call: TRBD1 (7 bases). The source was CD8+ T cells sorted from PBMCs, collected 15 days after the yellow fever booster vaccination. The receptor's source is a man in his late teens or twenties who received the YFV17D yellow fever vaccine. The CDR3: CASSLQGGRNEQYF. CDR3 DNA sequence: TGTGCCAGCAGCTTGCAGGGGGGCCGGAACGAGCAGTACTTC.